The subject of this entry is one T cell receptor beta chain. These data are taken from a study of memory CD4+ T cells and cytomegalovirus serostatus. Single viable CD3+CD4+CD8-CD45RO+ cells were sorted as the memory CD4+ T cells. Per the germline V gene, CDR1 is MNHEY and CDR2 is SVGAGI. Trimming left V 6 bases short and J 1 base short, with 12 bases between. CDR3 size: 14 residues. The assay was immunoSEQ multiplex PCR, and TCRdb's table has in-frame clones only and misses some. The sample includes roughly 50,000 clones, just under 80% seen only once; the top ten take less than 0.85%. Material: memory CD4+ T cells from blood. The genes are TRBV6-5 and TRBJ1-2; a possible D gene is TRBD1 (5 bases). The origin of this receptor is an adult in good health and CMV-seronegative. CDR3: CASRGSGGNYGYTF. Here the CDR3 DNA reads TGTGCCAGCAGGGGATCTGGGGGTAACTATGGCTACACCTTC.